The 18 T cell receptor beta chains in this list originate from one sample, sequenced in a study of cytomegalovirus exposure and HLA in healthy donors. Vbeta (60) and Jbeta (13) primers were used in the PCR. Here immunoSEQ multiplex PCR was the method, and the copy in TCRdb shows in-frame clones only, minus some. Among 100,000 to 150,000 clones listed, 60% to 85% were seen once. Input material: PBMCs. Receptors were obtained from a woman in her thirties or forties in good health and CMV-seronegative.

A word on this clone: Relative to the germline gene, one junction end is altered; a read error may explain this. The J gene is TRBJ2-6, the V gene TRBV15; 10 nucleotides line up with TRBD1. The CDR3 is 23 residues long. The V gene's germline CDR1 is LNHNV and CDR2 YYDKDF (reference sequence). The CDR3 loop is CATSRDKLSTGGAGSAGANGLTF. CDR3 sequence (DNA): TGTGCCACCAGCAGAGATAAGTTATCGACAGGGGGCGCGGGTTCAGCTGGGGCCAACGGCCTGACTTTC. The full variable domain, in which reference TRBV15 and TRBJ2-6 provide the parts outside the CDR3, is DAMVIQNPRYQVTQFGKPVTLSCSQTLNHNVMYWYQQKSSQAPKLLFHYYDKDFNNEADTPDNFQSRRPNTSFCFLDIRSPGLGDTAMYLCATSRDKLSTGGAGSAGANGLTFGAGSRLTVL.

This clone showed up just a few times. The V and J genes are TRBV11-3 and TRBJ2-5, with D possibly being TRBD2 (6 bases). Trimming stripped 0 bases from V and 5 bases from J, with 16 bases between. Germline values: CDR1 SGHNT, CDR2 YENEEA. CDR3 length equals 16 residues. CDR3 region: CASSLEEWRELETQYF. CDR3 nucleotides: TGTGCCAGCAGCTTAGAGGAATGGAGGGAACTGGAGACCCAGTACTTC.

This CDR3 is CASSPHRLSGAFF. CDR3 DNA sequence: TGTGCCAGCAGCCCGCACAGGTTATCGGGAGCTTTCTTT. The chain links TRBV14 to TRBJ1-1, with D maybe TRBD1 (5 bases). Trimming removed 4 bases from V and 10 bases from J, with 16 bases in between. This CDR3 region has 13 residues. The germline CDR1 and CDR2 sequences are SGHDN and FVKESK.

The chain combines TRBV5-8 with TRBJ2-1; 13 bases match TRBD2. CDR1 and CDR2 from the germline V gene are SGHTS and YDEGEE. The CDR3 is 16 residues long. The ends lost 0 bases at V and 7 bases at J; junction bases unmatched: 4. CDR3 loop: CASSLGTSGRVNEQFF. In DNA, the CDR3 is TGTGCCAGCAGCTTGGGTACTAGCGGGAGGGTGAATGAGCAGTTCTTC.

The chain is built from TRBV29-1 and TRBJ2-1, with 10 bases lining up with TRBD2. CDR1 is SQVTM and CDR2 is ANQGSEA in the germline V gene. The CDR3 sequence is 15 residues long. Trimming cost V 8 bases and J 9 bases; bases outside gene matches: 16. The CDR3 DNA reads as TGCAGCACCATACCTCCGGGACTAGCGTCTCCTGAGCAGTTCTTC. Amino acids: CSTIPPGLASPEQFF.

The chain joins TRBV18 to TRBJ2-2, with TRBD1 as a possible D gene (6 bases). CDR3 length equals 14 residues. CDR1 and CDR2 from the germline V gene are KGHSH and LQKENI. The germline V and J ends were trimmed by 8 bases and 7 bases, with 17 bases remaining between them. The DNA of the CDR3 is TGTGCCAGCACATGGCCAGGGGTCGGCGGGGAGCTGTTTTTT. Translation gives CASTWPGVGGELFF.

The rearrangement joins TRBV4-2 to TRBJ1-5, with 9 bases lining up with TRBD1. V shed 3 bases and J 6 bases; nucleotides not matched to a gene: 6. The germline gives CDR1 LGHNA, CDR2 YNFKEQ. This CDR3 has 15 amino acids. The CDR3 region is CASSQGQGLGQPQHF. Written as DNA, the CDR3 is TGTGCCAGCAGCCAGGGACAGGGATTAGGTCAGCCCCAGCATTTT.

The CDR3 protein is CASSPFLRMNTEAFF. In DNA, the CDR3 is TGTGCCAGCAGTCCGTTTTTGCGGATGAACACTGAAGCTTTCTTT. This rearrangement joins TRBV6-1 to TRBJ1-1; D is unresolved. This CDR3 has 15 amino acids. Germline values: CDR1 MNHNS, CDR2 SASEGT. With 5 bases removed from V and 0 bases from J, the gap between germline ends came to 13 bases.

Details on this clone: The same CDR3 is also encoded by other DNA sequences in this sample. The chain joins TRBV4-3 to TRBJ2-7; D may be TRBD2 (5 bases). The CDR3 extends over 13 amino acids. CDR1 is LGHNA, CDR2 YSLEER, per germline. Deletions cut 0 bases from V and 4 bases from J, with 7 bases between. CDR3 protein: CASSQDRGYEQYF. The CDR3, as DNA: TGCGCCAGCAGCCAAGATCGGGGATACGAGCAGTACTTC.

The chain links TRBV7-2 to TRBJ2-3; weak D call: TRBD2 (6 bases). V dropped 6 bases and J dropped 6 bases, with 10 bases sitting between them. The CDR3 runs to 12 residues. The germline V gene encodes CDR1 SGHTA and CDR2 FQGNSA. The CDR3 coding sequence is TGTGCCAGCAGGATCCGGGAGGATACGCAGTATTTT. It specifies CASRIREDTQYF.

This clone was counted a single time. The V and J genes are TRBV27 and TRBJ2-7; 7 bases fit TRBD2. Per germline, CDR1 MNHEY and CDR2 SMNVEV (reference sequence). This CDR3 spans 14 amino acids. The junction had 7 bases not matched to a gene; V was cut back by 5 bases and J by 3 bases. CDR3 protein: CASSPSLANYEQYF. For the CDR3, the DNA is TGTGCCAGCAGTCCCTCACTAGCGAACTACGAGCAGTACTTC.

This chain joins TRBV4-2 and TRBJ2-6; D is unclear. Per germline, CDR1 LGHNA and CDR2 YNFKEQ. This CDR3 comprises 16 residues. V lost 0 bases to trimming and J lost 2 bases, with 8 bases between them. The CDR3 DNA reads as TGTGCCAGCAGCCAAGATTTAGGAGCTGGGGCCAACGTCCTGACTTTC. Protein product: CASSQDLGAGANVLTF.

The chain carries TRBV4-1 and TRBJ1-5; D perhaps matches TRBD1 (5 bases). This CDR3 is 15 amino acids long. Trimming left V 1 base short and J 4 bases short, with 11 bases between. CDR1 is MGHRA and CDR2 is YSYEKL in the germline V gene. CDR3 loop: CASSQVTGGNQPQHF. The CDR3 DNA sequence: TGCGCCAGCAGCCAAGTAACAGGAGGGAATCAGCCCCAGCATTTT.

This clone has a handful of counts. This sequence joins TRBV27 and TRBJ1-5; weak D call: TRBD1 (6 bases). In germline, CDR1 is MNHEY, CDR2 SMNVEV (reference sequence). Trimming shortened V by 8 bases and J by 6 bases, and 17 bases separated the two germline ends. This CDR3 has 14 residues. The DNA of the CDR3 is TGTGCCAGCGCCGCGGGGGGGCCCTTTCAGCCCCAGCATTTT. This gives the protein CASAAGGPFQPQHF.

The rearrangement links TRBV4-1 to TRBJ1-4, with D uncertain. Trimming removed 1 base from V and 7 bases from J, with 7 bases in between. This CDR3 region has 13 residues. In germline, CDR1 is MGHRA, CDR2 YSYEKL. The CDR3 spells CASSQVAGEKLFF. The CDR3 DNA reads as TGCGCCAGCAGCCAAGTGGCGGGTGAAAAACTGTTTTTT.

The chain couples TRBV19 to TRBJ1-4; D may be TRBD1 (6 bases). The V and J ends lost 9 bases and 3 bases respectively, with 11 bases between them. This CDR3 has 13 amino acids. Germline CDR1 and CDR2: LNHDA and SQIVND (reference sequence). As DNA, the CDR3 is TGTGCCAGCAGGACAGACCCTAATGAAAAACTGTTTTTT. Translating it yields CASRTDPNEKLFF. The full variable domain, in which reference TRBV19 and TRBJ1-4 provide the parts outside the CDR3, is DGGITQSPKYLFRKEGQNVTLSCEQNLNHDAMYWYRQDPGQGLRLIYYSQIVNDFQKGDIAEGYSVSREKKESFPLTVTSAQKNPTAFYLCASRTDPNEKLFFGSGTQLSVL.

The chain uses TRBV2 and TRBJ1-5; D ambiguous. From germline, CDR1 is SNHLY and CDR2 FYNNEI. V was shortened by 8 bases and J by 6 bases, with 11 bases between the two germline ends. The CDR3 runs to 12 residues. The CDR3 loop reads CASAAGGQPQHF. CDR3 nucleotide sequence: TGTGCCAGCGCAGCGGGAGGTCAGCCCCAGCATTTT.

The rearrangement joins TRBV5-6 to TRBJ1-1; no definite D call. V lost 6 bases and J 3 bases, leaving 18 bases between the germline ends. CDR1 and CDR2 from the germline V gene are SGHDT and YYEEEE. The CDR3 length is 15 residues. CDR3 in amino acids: CASTSWRVTDTEAFF. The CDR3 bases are TGTGCCAGCACCTCCTGGAGGGTTACGGACACTGAAGCTTTCTTT. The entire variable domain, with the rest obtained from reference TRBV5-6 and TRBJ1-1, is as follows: DAGVTQSPTHLIKTRGQQVTLRCSPKSGHDTVSWYQQALGQGPQFIFQYYEEEERQRGNFPDRFSGHQFPNYSSELNVNALLLGDSALYLCASTSWRVTDTEAFFGQGTRLTVV.